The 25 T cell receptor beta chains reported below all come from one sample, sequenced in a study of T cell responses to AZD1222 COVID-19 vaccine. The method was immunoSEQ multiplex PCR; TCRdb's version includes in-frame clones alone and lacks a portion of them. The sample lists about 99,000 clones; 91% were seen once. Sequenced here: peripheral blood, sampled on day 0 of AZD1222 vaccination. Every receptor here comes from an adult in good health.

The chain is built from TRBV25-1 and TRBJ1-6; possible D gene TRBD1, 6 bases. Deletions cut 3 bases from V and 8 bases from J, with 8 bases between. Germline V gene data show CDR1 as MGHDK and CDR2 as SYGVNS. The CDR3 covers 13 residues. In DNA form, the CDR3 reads TGTGCCAGCAGTGAGTACAGGGATTCACCCCTCCACTTT. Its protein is CASSEYRDSPLHF. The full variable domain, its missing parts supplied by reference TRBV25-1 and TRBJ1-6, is EADIYQTPRYLVIGTGKKITLECSQTMGHDKMYWYQQDPGMELHLIHYSYGVNSTEKGDLSSESTVSRIRTEHFPLTLESARPSHTSQYLCASSEYRDSPLHFGNGTRLTVT.

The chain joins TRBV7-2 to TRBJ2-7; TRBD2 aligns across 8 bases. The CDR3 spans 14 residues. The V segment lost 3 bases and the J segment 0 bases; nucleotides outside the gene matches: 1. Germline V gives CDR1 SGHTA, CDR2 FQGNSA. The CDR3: CASSLTSVSYEQYF. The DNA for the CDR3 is TGTGCCAGCAGCTTGACTAGCGTCTCCTACGAGCAGTACTTC.

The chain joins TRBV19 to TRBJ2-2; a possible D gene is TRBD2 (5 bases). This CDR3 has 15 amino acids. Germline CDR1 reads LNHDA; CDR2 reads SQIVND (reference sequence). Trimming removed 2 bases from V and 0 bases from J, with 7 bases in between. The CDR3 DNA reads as TGTGCCAGTAGTATATGGGGAGCGAACACCGGGGAGCTGTTTTTT. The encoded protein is CASSIWGANTGELFF. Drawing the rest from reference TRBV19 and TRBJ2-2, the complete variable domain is DGGITQSPKYLFRKEGQNVTLSCEQNLNHDAMYWYRQDPGQGLRLIYYSQIVNDFQKGDIAEGYSVSREKKESFPLTVTSAQKNPTAFYLCASSIWGANTGELFFGEGSRLTVL.

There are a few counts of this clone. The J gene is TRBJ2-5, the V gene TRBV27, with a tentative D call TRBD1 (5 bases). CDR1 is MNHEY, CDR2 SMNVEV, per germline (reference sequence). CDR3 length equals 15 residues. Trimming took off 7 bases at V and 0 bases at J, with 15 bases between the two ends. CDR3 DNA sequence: TGTGCCAGCATGCAGGGCGGACCGTACCAAGAGACCCAGTACTTC. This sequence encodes CASMQGGPYQETQYF.

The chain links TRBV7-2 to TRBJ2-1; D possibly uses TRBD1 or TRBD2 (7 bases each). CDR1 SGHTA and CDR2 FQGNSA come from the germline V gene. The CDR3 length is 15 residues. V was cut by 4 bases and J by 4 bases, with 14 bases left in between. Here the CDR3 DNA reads TGTGCCAGCAGCTCAGGGGGGGCCGGGTACAATGAGCAGTTCTTC. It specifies CASSSGGAGYNEQFF.

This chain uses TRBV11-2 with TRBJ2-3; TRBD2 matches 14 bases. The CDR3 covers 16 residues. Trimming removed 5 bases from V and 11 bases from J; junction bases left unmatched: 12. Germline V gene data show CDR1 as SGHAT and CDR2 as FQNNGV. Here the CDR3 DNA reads TGTGCCAGCAGCCCTCCGGGACTAGCGGGAGTGTCTAGGCAGTATTTT. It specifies CASSPPGLAGVSRQYF.

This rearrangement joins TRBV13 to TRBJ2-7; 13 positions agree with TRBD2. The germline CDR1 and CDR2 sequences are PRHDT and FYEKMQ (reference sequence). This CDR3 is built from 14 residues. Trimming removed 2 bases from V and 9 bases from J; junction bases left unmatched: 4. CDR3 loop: CASSLWTSGRRQYF. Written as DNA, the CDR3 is TGTGCCAGCAGCTTATGGACTAGCGGGAGAAGGCAGTACTTC.

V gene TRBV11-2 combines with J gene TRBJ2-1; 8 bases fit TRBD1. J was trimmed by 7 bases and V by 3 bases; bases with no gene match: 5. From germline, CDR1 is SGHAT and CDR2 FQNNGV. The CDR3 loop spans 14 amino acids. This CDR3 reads CASSLGRGQNEQFF. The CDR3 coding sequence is TGTGCCAGCAGCTTGGGCAGGGGGCAAAATGAGCAGTTCTTC.

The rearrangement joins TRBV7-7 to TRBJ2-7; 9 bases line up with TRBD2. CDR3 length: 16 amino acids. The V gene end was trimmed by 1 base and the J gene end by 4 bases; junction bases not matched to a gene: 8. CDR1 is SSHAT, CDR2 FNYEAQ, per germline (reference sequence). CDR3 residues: CASSLGAGLATYEQYF. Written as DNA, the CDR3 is TGTGCCAGCAGCTTAGGAGCAGGACTAGCGACGTACGAGCAGTACTTC.

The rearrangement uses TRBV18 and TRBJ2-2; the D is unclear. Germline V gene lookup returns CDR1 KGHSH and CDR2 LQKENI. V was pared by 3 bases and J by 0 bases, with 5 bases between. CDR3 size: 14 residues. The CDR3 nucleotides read TGTGCCAGCTCACCCGGACCGAACACCGGGGAGCTGTTTTTT. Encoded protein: CASSPGPNTGELFF.

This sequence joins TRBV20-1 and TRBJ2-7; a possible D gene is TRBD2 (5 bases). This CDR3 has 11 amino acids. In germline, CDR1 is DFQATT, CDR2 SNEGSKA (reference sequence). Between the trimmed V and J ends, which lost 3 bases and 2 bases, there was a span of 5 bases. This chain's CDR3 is CSASGAYEQYF. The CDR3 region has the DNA TGCAGTGCTAGCGGGGCCTACGAGCAGTACTTC.

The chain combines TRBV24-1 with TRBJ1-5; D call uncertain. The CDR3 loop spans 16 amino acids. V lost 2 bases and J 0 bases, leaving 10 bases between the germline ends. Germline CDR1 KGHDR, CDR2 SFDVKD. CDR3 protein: CATSDSGRSSNQPQHF. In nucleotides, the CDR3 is TGTGCCACCAGTGATTCTGGGAGAAGTAGCAATCAGCCCCAGCATTTT.

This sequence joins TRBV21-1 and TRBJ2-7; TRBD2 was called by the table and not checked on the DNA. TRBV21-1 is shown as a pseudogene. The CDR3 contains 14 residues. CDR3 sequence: CASSAPTGVYEQYF. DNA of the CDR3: TGTGCCAGCAGCGCCCCCACCGGAGTTTACGAGCAGTACTTC.

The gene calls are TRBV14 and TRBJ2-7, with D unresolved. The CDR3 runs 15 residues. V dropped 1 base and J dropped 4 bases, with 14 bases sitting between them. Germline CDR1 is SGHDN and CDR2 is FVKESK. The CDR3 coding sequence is TGTGCCAGCAGCCAAGTCGGCGGCCTATCGTACGAGCAGTACTTC. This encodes CASSQVGGLSYEQYF.

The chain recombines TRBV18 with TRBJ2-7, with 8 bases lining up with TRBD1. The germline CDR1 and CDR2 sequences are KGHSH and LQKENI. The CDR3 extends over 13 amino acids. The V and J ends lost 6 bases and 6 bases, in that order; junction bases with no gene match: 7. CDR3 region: CASSQDRVGEQYF. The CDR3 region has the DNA TGTGCCAGCTCCCAGGACAGGGTTGGCGAGCAGTACTTC.

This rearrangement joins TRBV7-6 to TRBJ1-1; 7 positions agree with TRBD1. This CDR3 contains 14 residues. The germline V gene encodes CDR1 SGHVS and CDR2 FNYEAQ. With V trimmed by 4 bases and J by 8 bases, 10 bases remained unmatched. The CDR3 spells CASSSLSRQGEAFF. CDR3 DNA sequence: TGTGCCAGCAGCTCTCTCTCCCGACAGGGAGAAGCTTTCTTT.

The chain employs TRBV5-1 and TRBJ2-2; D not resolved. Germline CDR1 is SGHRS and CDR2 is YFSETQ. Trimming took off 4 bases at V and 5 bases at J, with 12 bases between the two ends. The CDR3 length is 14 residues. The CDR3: CASSTYFATGELFF. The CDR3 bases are TGCGCCAGCAGCACGTACTTCGCGACCGGGGAGCTGTTTTTT. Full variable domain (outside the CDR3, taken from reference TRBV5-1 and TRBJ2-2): KAGVTQTPRYLIKTRGQQVTLSCSPISGHRSVSWYQQTPGQGLQFLFEYFSETQRNKGNFPGRFSGRQFSNSRSEMNVSTLELGDSALYLCASSTYFATGELFFGEGSRLTVL.

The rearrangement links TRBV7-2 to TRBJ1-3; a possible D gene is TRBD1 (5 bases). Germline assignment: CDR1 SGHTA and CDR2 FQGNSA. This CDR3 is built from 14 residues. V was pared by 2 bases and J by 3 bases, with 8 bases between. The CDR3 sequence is CASSLNQGGNTIYF. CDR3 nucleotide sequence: TGTGCCAGCAGCTTAAATCAGGGTGGAAACACCATATATTTT.

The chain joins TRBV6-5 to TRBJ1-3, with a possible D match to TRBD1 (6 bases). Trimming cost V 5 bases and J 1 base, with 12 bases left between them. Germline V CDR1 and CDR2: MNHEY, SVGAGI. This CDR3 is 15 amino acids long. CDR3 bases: TGTGCCAGCAGTCCAGACAGGCGGTCTGGAAACACCATATATTTT. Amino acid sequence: CASSPDRRSGNTIYF.

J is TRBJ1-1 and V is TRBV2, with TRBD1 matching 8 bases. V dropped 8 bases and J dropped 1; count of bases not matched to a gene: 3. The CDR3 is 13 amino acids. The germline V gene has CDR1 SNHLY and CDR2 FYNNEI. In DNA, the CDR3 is TGTGCCAGCTTCGGGACAGGGAACACTGAAGCTTTCTTT. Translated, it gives CASFGTGNTEAFF.

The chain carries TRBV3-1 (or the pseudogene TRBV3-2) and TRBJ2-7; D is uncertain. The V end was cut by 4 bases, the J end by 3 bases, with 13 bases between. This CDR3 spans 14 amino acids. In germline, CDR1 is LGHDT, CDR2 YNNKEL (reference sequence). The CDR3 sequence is CASSLRAFHYEQYF. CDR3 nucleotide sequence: TGTGCCAGCAGCCTCCGCGCCTTCCACTACGAGCAGTACTTC.

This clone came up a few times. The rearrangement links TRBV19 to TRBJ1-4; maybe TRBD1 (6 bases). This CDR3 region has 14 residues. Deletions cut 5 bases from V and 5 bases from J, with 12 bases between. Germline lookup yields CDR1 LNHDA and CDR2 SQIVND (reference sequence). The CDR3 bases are TGTGCCAGTAGTTTCCGGACAGCAAATGAAAAACTGTTTTTT. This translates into CASSFRTANEKLFF.

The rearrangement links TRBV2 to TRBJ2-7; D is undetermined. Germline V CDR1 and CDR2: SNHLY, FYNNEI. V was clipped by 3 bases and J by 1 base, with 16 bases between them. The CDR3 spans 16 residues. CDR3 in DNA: TGTGCCAGCAGTGATACCGGGCTAGTCGGGTCCTACGAGCAGTACTTC. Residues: CASSDTGLVGSYEQYF.

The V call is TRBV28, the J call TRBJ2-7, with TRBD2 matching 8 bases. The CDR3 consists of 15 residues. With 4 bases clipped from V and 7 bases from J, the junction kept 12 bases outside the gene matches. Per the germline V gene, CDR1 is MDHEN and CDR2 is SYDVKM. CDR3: CASSSNPTSVSEQYF. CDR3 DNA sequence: TGTGCCAGCAGTTCAAACCCGACTAGCGTGAGTGAGCAGTACTTC.

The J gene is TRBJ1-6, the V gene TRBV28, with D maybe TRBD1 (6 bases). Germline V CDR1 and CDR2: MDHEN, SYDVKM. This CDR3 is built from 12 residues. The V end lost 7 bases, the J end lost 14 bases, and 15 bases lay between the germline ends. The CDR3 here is CASISRGASLHF. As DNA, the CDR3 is TGTGCCAGCATCTCAAGGGGGGCATCCCTCCACTTT.